A selection of T cell receptor beta chains follows, all from one sample in a study of OX40 agonist ivuxolimab in advanced cancers. The protocol was immunoSEQ multiplex PCR, while the TCRdb copy is restricted to in-frame clones and leaves out a portion. The sample carries around 50,000 clones, about 89% recorded once. Sequenced here: CD4+ or CD8+ T cells sorted from blood, sampled in a trial of the OX40 agonist ivuxolimab. Receptors originate from an adult with an advanced solid tumor such as melanoma, head and neck, liver or kidney cancer. Each CDR3 is given with its conserved first and last residue. The D gene is left open where the match is weak.

d_call | v_call | cdr3_aa
TRBD1 | TRBV7-9 | CASSPIGQGYGYTF
. | TRBV19 | CASSIGGRGYQPQHF
. | TRBV19 | CATHQGNQPQHF
. | TRBV5-5 | CASSLGSGVYEQYF
. | TRBV6-5 | CASSWGRENEQFF
. | TRBV6-1 | CASRSRGNTEAFF
. | TRBV10-3 | CATAEPGNSPLHF
TRBD2 | TRBV19 | CASSGGSSYEQYF
. | TRBV6-5 | CASTPRGKPEAFF
TRBD1 | TRBV19 | CASSIGTAGANVLTF
TRBD1 | TRBV15 | CATSREGGDSTQPQHF
TRBD1 | TRBV2 | CASRDRGPSGANVLTF
. | TRBV5-1 | CASSPEQSQETQYF
. | TRBV9 | CASSGSRNTGELFF
TRBD1 | TRBV7-9 | CASSPGGVYGYTF
. | TRBV6-5 | CASSYSMSSYNEQFF
TRBD2 | TRBV7-9 | CASSPGTRGNEQFF
TRBD1 | TRBV7-9 | CASSQDRDTGELFF
TRBD1 | TRBV29-1 | CSVVTGGHYGYTF
. | TRBV13 | CASSLRGSGNTIYF
. | TRBV5-1 | CASSLGQEDEAFF
TRBD2 | TRBV6-7 | CASSFPAGDSADTQYF
. | TRBV2 | CASSEELTGANYGYTF
. | TRBV6-1 | CASSEAGFRYF
. | TRBV15 | CATSTEEGPYEQYF
. | TRBV18 | CASSPTQYDEQYF
. | TRBV7-6 | CASSPVPNRDNEQFF
TRBD2 | TRBV13 | CASGASSPQGLAGRSTGELFF
. | TRBV2 | CASSVYPGLGEQYF